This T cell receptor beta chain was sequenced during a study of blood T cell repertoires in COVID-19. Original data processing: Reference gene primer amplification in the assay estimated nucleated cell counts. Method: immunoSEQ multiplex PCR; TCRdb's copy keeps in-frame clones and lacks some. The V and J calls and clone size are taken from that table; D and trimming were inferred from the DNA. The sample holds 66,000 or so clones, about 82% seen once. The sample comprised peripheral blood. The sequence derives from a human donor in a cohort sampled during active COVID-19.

The CDR3 loop is CASSLLVTGSTDTQYF. The CDR3 bases are TGTGCCAGCAGCTTACTTGTAACGGGGAGCACAGATACGCAGTATTTT. This rearrangement joins TRBV11-1 to TRBJ2-3; tentatively, D is TRBD2 (5 bases). This CDR3 contains 16 residues. In germline, CDR1 is SGHAT, CDR2 FQDESV (reference sequence). Trimming took 2 bases from V and 0 from J, leaving 12 bases between them. The whole variable domain, remainder taken from reference TRBV11-1 and TRBJ2-3, is EAEVAQSPRYKITEKSQAVAFWCDPISGHATLYWYRQILGQGPELLVQFQDESVVDDSQLPKDRFSAERLKGVDSTLKIQPAELGDSAMYLCASSLLVTGSTDTQYFGPGTRLTVL.